The TCR beta chain described here comes from a study of neurological immune-mediated disorders (dated by TCRdb to about 2019). Study-level background: Using UMI-based sequencing, the study compared peripheral blood TCR-beta repertoires from patients with HTLV-I-associated myelopathy (HAM/TSP), patients with multiple sclerosis, and healthy controls. The cohort comprised 60 to 75 subjects: some 14 HAM/TSP patients, some 34 multiple sclerosis patients and 20 or so healthy controls. Longitudinal samples, technical triplicates and paired sorted CD4+ and CD8+ T-cell subsets, alongside PBMC samples, were included among the roughly 100 TCR-beta libraries.

cDNA was synthesized by template-switch 5'RACE using a primer carrying a 10-nucleotide random unique molecular identifier by which each TCR transcript was tagged. Over 190 million TCR-beta sequences, covering 15-18 subjects, were produced in each sequencing run. Total RNA was extracted with the RNeasy kit. The KAPA Real-time Library Amplification kit was used to amplify TCR-beta VDJ regions with primers for the TCR constant region and the 5'RACE anchor. A first PCR added sample indexes and Illumina adaptors, and a second PCR then raised library yield. After purification with Ampure beads, the TCR product of roughly 650 bp was size-selected on a 2% E-gel SizeSelection system. Before pooling, library quality was checked on a Bioanalyzer, concentration was measured with Qubit, and libraries were quantified with the Kapa Library Quantification kit. An Illumina HiSeq 2500 was used to sequence the libraries paired-end at 2 x 150 bp. To increase sequence diversity, roughly 24-31% phiX was spiked into each library pool. In the authors' own workflow: The UMI-based MiGEC pipeline processed quality-filtered reads and removed over 85% of raw TCR sequences during error correction. IMGT germline references were used for aligning VDJ genes, and each clonotype was defined as a unique CDR3 amino acid sequence together with its V-J genes. VDJtools evaluated clonal expansion, Shannon diversity and CDR3 relatedness (CalcPairwiseDistances, ClusterSamples); CLCbio workbench built phylogenetic trees. Clones with at least 8 unique UMIs were defined as expanded, with this threshold being based on coefficient-of-variation modelling across technical triplicates. TCRdb trimmed public reads at Q25 via fastp, called clones via MiXCR and kept in-frame beta chains. When rows share a CDR3 protein, they turn into one entry using the most common DNA and genes. Clone size and V and J calls follow TCRdb, not the original study. This sample comprises over 25,000 distinct CDR3 sequences, around 12% of them detected only once. Jointly, the top ten make up 6% to 8% of the sample.

Ten or more counts support this clonotype. Its antigen remains undetermined. No much larger clonotype is one base removed from it; base qualities were not supplied. Trimming at the junction amounts to 2 bases on V and 6 bases on J, and the germline ends lie 16 bases apart. Per the germline V gene, SGHDT is the CDR1 and YYEEEE is the CDR2. From the cysteine up to the phenylalanine, the CDR3 has a length of 15 residues. Only the CDR3 portion is preserved as DNA: 45 bases, with reading frame beginning at the first base. Blood bank volunteers in Maryland, USA served as the healthy controls. Libraries from unsorted PBMCs were made from 2 million PBMCs kept in RNAlater at -80 degrees C until RNA extraction. Peripheral blood was subjected to Ficoll-Hypaque density gradient centrifugation to isolate PBMCs, which were then cryopreserved in liquid nitrogen. Summary of the overall study and its limitations: No identical CDR3 amino acid sequences were found to be shared among expanded clones across subjects, suggesting that TCR-beta repertoires were private in all groups. TCR clonal expansion was highest in HAM/TSP patients and lowest in MS patients, with MS patients falling below even healthy controls.

The clonotype comes from a man in his 60s in good health. The chain joins TRBV5-6 to TRBJ2-3; the D segment cannot be called with confidence. Sequenced input: PBMCs. The bases read TGTGCCAGCAGCTTTTCACCCCGCCGAGTGGATACGCAGTATTTT. Its translation is CASSFSPRRVDTQYF.